This T cell receptor beta chain was identified in a study of blood T cell repertoires in COVID-19 (dated by TCRdb to the early 2020s). Context from the whole study: Samples covering the acute and convalescent phases of COVID-19 were provided by collaborators in the United States, Italy and Spain. A de-identified subject ID, COVID-19 status, age in years and sex were almost always included in the sample metadata. The dataset comprised deeply sampled blood TCRbeta repertoires from subjects exposed to, actively infected with, or recovered from COVID-19. The repertoires were released in a freely available public database meant as a resource for research on the immune response to SARS-CoV-2. The material from the prospective study consisted of cDNA or gDNA derived from T cells, B-cell-depleted T cells, or PBMCs. Samples came from the ongoing ImmuneRACE study (first 160 participants) plus 1,254 subjects from 6 global collaborators. Where available, HLA class I and class II types were obtained from metadata supplied by the sample provider rather than from assay-based typing.

TCRbeta CDR3 regions were amplified from genomic DNA by means of the immunoSEQ Assay, a bias-controlled multiplex PCR. The original pipeline was this. The number of nucleated cells in each sample was estimated from the amplification of reference gene primers within the assay. To quantify the absolute abundance of each unique TCRbeta CDR3 rearrangement, sequence reads were collapsed and filtered. Productive Simpson clonality was computed per sample as the square root of Simpson's diversity index over productive rearrangements. The clones in this table, taken by TCRdb from immuneACCESS, are in-frame only. Not every clone is retained; where verified, under half of the shortfall comes from an unresolved V gene, and the cause of the rest is unknown. D and trimming come from the DNA, and the V and J calls and clone size come from that table. The sample table shows 130,000 to 150,000 clones, and almost 90% are seen once. Clones ranked in the top ten supply over 9.5% of the sample.

The full study reports these points: How much clinical and demographic metadata was included differed by source and by participant, and the metadata was provided uncurated.

The CDR3 contains 16 residues, cysteine and phenylalanine counted. Only the CDR3 region is kept as DNA, spanning 48 bases read in frame from base 1. V is trimmed back by 3 bases and J by 0 bases, and the junction contains 5 bases that no gene match accounts for. According to the germline V gene, CDR1 reads SQVTM and CDR2 reads ANQGSEA. Concerning this clone: Its antigen is not yet known. There are no base qualities to consult, and no much larger clone falls within one base.

Each collaborating institution followed its own protocols to collect whole blood in K2EDTA tubes. For TCRbeta analysis, collaborator samples were shipped as frozen whole blood, as isolated PBMCs, or as DNA extracted from either sample type. The chain was built from TRBV29-1 and TRBJ2-3, and 11 junction bases match TRBD2. The TCR comes from a man in his fifties with active or convalescent COVID-19. The source material was peripheral blood. At the DNA level, the sequence is TGCAGCGTTGATGGGGTAGCGGGAGGGAGCACAGATACGCAGTATTTT. Translated, it gives CSVDGVAGGSTDTQYF.